Listed below are T cell receptor beta chains from one sample, sequenced in a study of CD8+ T cells in alopecia areata. Profiled with immunoSEQ multiplex PCR; TCRdb holds only in-frame clones, not every one. The top ten hold around 10% of the sample, which has about 180,000 clones, roughly half seen once. Source: CD8+ T cells sorted from blood, taken around week 53, from a patient treated with tofacitinib. The receptors were sampled from a human donor with alopecia areata. CDR3s leave out the opening cysteine and the closing phenylalanine or tryptophan. The order of the fields is V gene, CDR3 protein.

V: TRBV7-9; CDR3: ASSPRVYEQF
V: TRBV2; CDR3: ASSDGGSGDQPQH
V: TRBV29-1; CDR3: SDTGSLNTEAF
V: TRBV5-4; CDR3: ASSLAGRGGQETQY
V: TRBV9; CDR3: ASDAGGIGYEQY
V: TRBV7-9; CDR3: ASSLGEGNYGYT
V: TRBV10-3; CDR3: AITPQPSYEQY
V: TRBV5-1; CDR3: ASRPRSTDTQY
V: TRBV7-9; CDR3: ASKTSGGKFEQF
V: TRBV14; CDR3: ASSRQETQY
V: TRBV4-1; CDR3: ASSQEEGWENIQY
V: TRBV19; CDR3: ASSIEYSNQPQH
V: TRBV27; CDR3: ASSETGTQTYEQY
V: TRBV27; CDR3: ASSSPSTQETQY
V: TRBV4-1; CDR3: ASSQPDRGRTPNTGELF
V: TRBV15; CDR3: ATSDSAGFSYNEQF
V: TRBV19; CDR3: ASSPRWKETEAF
V: TRBV2; CDR3: ASSATTQLLQETQY
V: TRBV4-2; CDR3: ASSPRTSGATDTQY
V: TRBV9; CDR3: ASSPGAGGKEQY
V: TRBV5-1; CDR3: ASSLQGAKNIQY
V: TRBV29-1; CDR3: SVEVGQVSYEQY